A selection of T cell receptor beta chains follows, all from one sample in a study of regulatory T cells in long-lasting Graves disease. One entry per CDR3 protein results from TCRdb running MiXCR on the multiplex PCR reads. The sample lists around 500,000 distinct CDR3 sequences, about 14% occurring once. This same sample was also taken into another study, of T cells in Graves' hyperthyroidism and ophthalmopathy.

The specimen was peripheral blood mononuclear cells (PBMCs), collected at new diagnosis, from a patient treated with antithyroid drugs. The receptor set was obtained from a man aged 25 to 40 with Graves disease. Each CDR3 is given with its conserved first and last residue. D genes are given only for firm matches. Some rows have no size entry. The others give once, few or many, or a class for an expanded clone.

D gene	V gene	J gene	clone size	CDR3 protein	CDR3 DNA
-	TRBV20-1	TRBJ2-1	many	CSARVNEQFF	TGCAGTGCTAGAGTGAATGAGCAGTTCTTC
-	TRBV30	TRBJ2-7	many	CAWSWGERNEQYF	TGTGCCTGGAGTTGGGGGGAGAGGAACGAGCAGTACTTC
TRBD1	TRBV10-1	TRBJ2-7	few	CASSSGQGMLEQYF	TGCGCCAGCAGTTCGGGACAGGGGATGTTGGAGCAGTACTTC
-	TRBV27	TRBJ2-7	many	CASSPHVLSYEQYF	TGTGCCAGCAGTCCGCATGTACTCTCCTACGAGCAGTACTTC
TRBD1	TRBV19	TRBJ1-1	-	CASSIGQGNTEAFF	TGTGCCAGTAGTATAGGACAGGGAAACACTGAAGCTTTCTTT
-	TRBV20-1	TRBJ1-2	many	CSASSEGYGYTF	TGCAGTGCTAGCTCAGAAGGCTATGGCTACACCTTC
TRBD2	TRBV2	TRBJ2-2	many	CASSGGTSGRGGELFF	TGTGCCAGCAGCGGTGGGACTAGCGGGAGAGGGGGGGAGCTGTTTTTT
-	TRBV6-1	TRBJ1-3	few	CASSTAVSSGNTIYF	TGTGCCAGCAGTACGGCTGTAAGCTCTGGAAACACCATATATTTT
TRBD1	TRBV12-3/TRBV12-4	TRBJ2-7	many	CASSQGDRGRQYF	TGTGCCAGCAGTCAGGGGGACAGGGGAAGGCAGTACTTC
-	TRBV19	TRBJ1-1	-	CASSSRDGPLAFF	TGTGCCAGTAGTAGCCGGGACGGACCATTAGCTTTCTTT